The 17 T cell receptor beta chains in this list originate from one sample, sequenced in a study of CD8 T cells in Susac syndrome. Random hexamers served to reverse transcribe roughly 0.5 to 1 ug RNA. TCRdb passed the immunoSEQ multiplex PCR reads through MiXCR, listing each CDR3 protein once. The sample gives over 350,000 distinct CDR3 sequences, approximately 85% of which show up once; under 0.15% is in the top ten. Sequencing input: CD8+ T cells from PBMCs. The source is a human donor with multiple sclerosis.

This clonotype came up a few times. This chain uses TRBV5-6 with TRBJ2-1, with 7 bases identical to TRBD1. Per germline, CDR1 SGHDT and CDR2 YYEEEE. This CDR3 spans 15 amino acids. With V trimmed by 0 bases and J by 2 bases, 2 bases remained unmatched. The CDR3 sequence is CASSLGGGPYNEQFF. DNA of the CDR3: TGTGCCAGCAGCTTGGGAGGGGGCCCCTACAATGAGCAGTTCTTC.

V gene TRBV19 combines with J gene TRBJ1-5; 7 nucleotides match TRBD1. The CDR3 covers 15 residues. Germline loops: CDR1 LNHDA, CDR2 SQIVND (reference sequence). V lost 1 base to trimming and J lost 8 bases; unmatched junction nucleotides: 8. The CDR3 DNA reads TGTGCCAGTAGTATAGGGACAGGACCTCATGAGCCCCAGCATTTT. Translation: CASSIGTGPHEPQHF.

This clonotype showed up just a few times. V usage is TRBV6-1 and J usage is TRBJ2-5, with 9 bases matching TRBD1. CDR1 and CDR2 (germline): MNHNS, SASEGT. The CDR3 spans 14 residues. Trimming at V came to 1 base and at J to 3 bases, leaving 0 bases not matched to a gene. This chain's CDR3 is CASSEGQGEETQYF. The CDR3 DNA follows: TGTGCCAGCAGTGAAGGACAGGGGGAAGAGACCCAGTACTTC.

The chain is built from TRBV7-2 and TRBJ1-5, with 7 bases identical to TRBD1. The CDR3 totals 15 residues. J lost 0 bases, V lost 5 bases, and 4 bases had no gene match. Germline lookup yields CDR1 SGHTA and CDR2 FQGNSA. The DNA of the CDR3 is TGTGCCAGCAGCCGGGGACAGTATAGCAATCAGCCCCAGCATTTT. As protein: CASSRGQYSNQPQHF.

The chain uses TRBV30 and TRBJ2-1, with TRBD2 matching over 8 bases. After removal of 0 bases from V and 6 bases from J, the junction contained 10 bases not matched to a gene. The CDR3 sequence is 16 residues long. Germline V gene data show CDR1 as GTSNPN and CDR2 as SVGIG (reference sequence). The CDR3 protein is CAWSVLGLAGLNEQFF. CDR3 coding DNA: TGTGCCTGGAGTGTACTAGGTCTAGCGGGCCTCAATGAGCAGTTCTTC.

This clonotype came up once. The chain employs TRBV30 and TRBJ2-7, with D maybe TRBD1 (5 bases). From germline, CDR1 is GTSNPN and CDR2 SVGIG (reference sequence). Trimming pared 5 bases from V and 0 bases from J, leaving 11 bases between. CDR3 length: 13 residues. The CDR3 nucleotides read TGTGCCTGGGATCAGGGTCTCTCCTACGAGCAGTACTTC. This sequence encodes CAWDQGLSYEQYF.

The J gene is TRBJ1-1, the V gene TRBV9, with 7 nucleotides matching TRBD1. The CDR3 is 16 residues long. V trimming: 4 bases; J trimming: 6 bases; junction bases outside the gene matches: 15. Germline CDR1 is SGDLS and CDR2 is YYNGEE. CDR3 bases: TGTGCCAGCAGCCCTGGGAGGGGGCGCGGGGCCCCTGAAGCTTTCTTT. Its translation: CASSPGRGRGAPEAFF. The full variable domain, its missing parts supplied by reference TRBV9 and TRBJ1-1, is DSGVTQTPKHLITATGQRVTLRCSPRSGDLSVYWYQQSLDQGLQFLIQYYNGEERAKGNILERFSAQQFPDLHSELNLSSLELGDSALYFCASSPGRGRGAPEAFFGQGTRLTVV.

This chain connects TRBV5-1 to TRBJ2-1; 11 positions agree with TRBD2. CDR1 is SGHRS, CDR2 YFSETQ, per germline. Trimming at V came to 5 bases and at J to 5 bases, leaving 9 bases not matched to a gene. This CDR3 is built from 16 residues. The CDR3 coding sequence is TGCGCCAGCAGGCCCCCGGTAGCGGGAGGGCACAATGAGCAGTTCTTC. This gives the protein CASRPPVAGGHNEQFF. Full variable domain (missing parts from reference TRBV5-1 and TRBJ2-1): KAGVTQTPRYLIKTRGQQVTLSCSPISGHRSVSWYQQTPGQGLQFLFEYFSETQRNKGNFPGRFSGRQFSNSRSEMNVSTLELGDSALYLCASRPPVAGGHNEQFFGPGTRLTVL.

The chain recombines TRBV29-1 with TRBJ1-2; 7 nucleotides line up with TRBD1. The trim removed 4 bases at V and 8 bases at J, leaving 19 bases unmatched. The CDR3 runs 16 residues. Germline values: CDR1 SQVTM, CDR2 ANQGSEA. The CDR3 DNA reads TGCAGCGTTGTAGGGTCTGGAGGGGGCACTTTCGGCGGCTACACCTTC. Translated: CSVVGSGGGTFGGYTF.

This chain joins TRBV7-6 and TRBJ2-3; TRBD2 aligns across 9 bases. CDR3 length: 16 residues. Germline assignment: CDR1 SGHVS and CDR2 FNYEAQ. The trim removed 5 bases at V and 2 bases at J, leaving 8 bases unmatched. CDR3 loop: CASSPPTSGSTDTQYF. CDR3 in DNA: TGTGCCAGCAGCCCCCCGACTAGCGGCTCCACAGATACGCAGTATTTT. The full variable domain, its missing parts supplied by reference TRBV7-6 and TRBJ2-3, is GAGVSQSPRYKVTKRGQDVALRCDPISGHVSLYWYRQALGQGPEFLTYFNYEAQQDKSGLPNDRFSAERPEGSISTLTIQRTEQRDSAMYRCASSPPTSGSTDTQYFGPGTRLTVL.

The V gene is TRBV7-2, the J gene TRBJ2-3; 10 bases are shared with TRBD2. The CDR3 extends over 17 amino acids. Germline V lookup: CDR1 SGHTA, CDR2 FQGNSA. With V trimmed by 4 bases and J by 4 bases, 11 bases remained unmatched. The CDR3 region is CASSSLGLAVDSDTQYF. As DNA, the CDR3 is TGTGCCAGCAGCTCCCTCGGACTAGCGGTTGATTCAGATACGCAGTATTTT.

The chain couples TRBV12-3 or TRBV12-4 to TRBJ1-1; TRBD1 might be the D (6 bases). The CDR3 has 18 amino acids. Trimming shortened V by 7 bases and J by 4 bases, and 28 bases separated the two germline ends. CDR3 loop: CASIIQRTSRGRFTEAFF. Written as DNA, the CDR3 is TGTGCCAGCATTATACAGAGGACAAGCCGGGGGCGTTTCACTGAAGCTTTCTTT.

The chain employs TRBV27 and TRBJ1-5; the D gene is possibly TRBD1 (6 bases). The germline CDR1 and CDR2 sequences are MNHEY and SMNVEV (reference sequence). Between the trimmed V and J ends, which lost 6 bases and 7 bases, there was a span of 16 bases. The length of the CDR3 is 14 residues. CDR3 in DNA: TGTGCCAGCAGCCTGGGGGGGGCTGGGCAGCCCCAGCATTTT. This codes for CASSLGGAGQPQHF.

The gene calls are TRBV25-1 and TRBJ2-2; 8 bases align to TRBD1. The CDR3 consists of 17 residues. V was clipped by 1 base and J by 5 bases; unmatched bases: 9. CDR1 MGHDK and CDR2 SYGVNS come from the germline V gene. This chain's CDR3 is CASSEFFQGAATGELFF. CDR3 coding DNA: TGTGCCAGCAGTGAATTTTTTCAGGGGGCGGCGACCGGGGAGCTGTTTTTT.

This clonotype was observed once. This chain uses TRBV19 with TRBJ2-7; maybe TRBD2 (5 bases). CDR3 size: 15 residues. Germline CDR1 and CDR2: LNHDA and SQIVND (reference sequence). V shed 1 base and J shed 3 bases, with 13 bases lying between them. CDR3 loop: CASSIGRGFFYEQYF. As DNA, the CDR3 is TGTGCCAGTAGTATAGGGCGCGGGTTTTTCTACGAGCAGTACTTC.

There are a few counts of this clonotype. This chain links TRBV7-9 with TRBJ2-7; 7 bases line up with TRBD2. The CDR3 is 12 residues long. Germline V gene sequence: CDR1 SEHNR, CDR2 FQNEAQ (reference sequence). Trimming cost V 8 bases and J 3 bases; bases outside gene matches: 4. The CDR3 coding sequence is TGTGCCAGCGGGGGGGTTAACTACGAGCAGTACTTC. Translation gives CASGGVNYEQYF.

V and J are TRBV29-1 and TRBJ1-2; D is possibly TRBD1 (5 bases). The V gene's germline CDR1 is SQVTM and CDR2 ANQGSEA. The V end was cut by 0 bases, the J end by 7 bases, with 12 bases between. The CDR3 contains 13 residues. CDR3 sequence: CSVEDGGWFGYTF. Here the CDR3 DNA reads TGCAGCGTTGAAGACGGGGGGTGGTTTGGCTACACCTTC.